This T cell receptor beta chain derives from a study of cytomegalovirus exposure and HLA in healthy donors. Findings of the study overall: V segments that were indistinguishable, TRBV6-2 and TRBV6-3 among them, were omitted from analysis.

On this clone: Its antigen remains unknown.

With 60 Vbeta and 13 Jbeta primers, the PCR was carried out. The table came from immunoSEQ multiplex PCR; TCRdb's copy has only in-frame clones and leaves some out. The sample has just over 150,000 clones. V dropped 0 bases and J dropped 3 bases, with 9 bases sitting between them. The CDR3 loop spans 14 amino acids. CDR1 is SGHRS, CDR2 YFSETQ, per germline. This TCR was recovered from a woman aged 60-75 years in good health and CMV-seronegative. The chain employs TRBV5-1 and TRBJ1-1, with D unresolved. The source material was PBMCs. CDR3 in amino acids: CASSLGYGDTEAFF. CDR3 nucleotides: TGCGCCAGCAGCTTGGGGTACGGGGACACTGAAGCTTTCTTT.